A single TCR beta chain is shown here with its context. This specimen comes from a study of blood T cell repertoires in COVID-19. Study-wide background: Sites across the United States, Italy and Spain contributed samples from acute and convalescent COVID-19. Sources were T cells, B-cell-depleted T cells, or PBMCs; the material itself was cDNA or gDNA.

The CDR3 consists of 17 residues. Germline V gene sequence: CDR1 SQVTM, CDR2 ANQGSEA. The V end lost 7 bases, the J end lost 0 bases, and 21 bases lay between the germline ends. In the authors' workflow: Amplification of reference gene primers was used by the study to estimate nucleated cell counts. Data came from immunoSEQ multiplex PCR; TCRdb stores just in-frame clones and leaves some out. The V and J calls and clone size come from that table; D and trimming were worked out from the DNA. Of 150,000 or so clones detected, 80% to 90% appear once; the ten largest clones hold roughly 8.2%. This clonotype was sampled from a man between 60 and 70 years old with acute or convalescent COVID-19. The rearrangement joins TRBV29-1 to TRBJ1-4; D may be TRBD1 (5 bases). The sequenced sample was peripheral blood. The CDR3 is CSAGGGRGDSTNEKLFF. Written as DNA, the CDR3 is TGCAGCGCGGGCGGGGGTCGCGGGGACTCAACTAATGAAAAACTGTTTTTT.